This TCR beta chain was observed in a study of blood T cell repertoires in COVID-19. Overall study context: T cells, B-cell-depleted T cells, or PBMCs supplied cDNA or gDNA.

The protocol was immunoSEQ multiplex PCR, while the TCRdb copy is restricted to in-frame clones and leaves out a portion. The sample contains about 350,000 clones, over 85% of which appear only once. This clone was seen a single time. The germline gives CDR1 LNHDA, CDR2 SQIVND (reference sequence). Trimming pared 6 bases from V and 4 bases from J, leaving 12 bases between. The CDR3 runs 13 residues. The Seattle patients joined while their infection was active and were tracked longitudinally afterward. The chain joins TRBV19 to TRBJ2-5; TRBD2 might be the D (6 bases). This receptor was obtained from a woman between 55 and 75 years old with COVID-19, enrolled during active disease. Sequenced sample: peripheral blood. Written as DNA, the CDR3 is TGTGCCAGTAGCAGACTAGTAGGAGAGACCCAGTACTTC. Its protein is CASSRLVGETQYF.